This note documents a single TCR beta chain sequence. The antigen remains unidentified. The data were taken from a study of OX40 agonist ivuxolimab in advanced cancers. Overall study findings and caveats: Expanded peripheral T cell antigen specificity was not determined.

Individuals having autoimmune disease history or systemic immunosuppression were not enrolled. The table came from immunoSEQ multiplex PCR; TCRdb's copy has only in-frame clones and leaves some out. This sample has about 67,000 clones, with roughly 84% found just once. The CDR3 is made up of 17 amino acids. The J gene is TRBJ1-1, the V gene TRBV21-1; no check of the table's D call, TRBD1, against the DNA was made. TRBV21-1 is shown as a pseudogene. The TCR originated in an adult with an advanced solid tumor such as melanoma, head and neck, liver or kidney cancer. Sequences were derived from CD4+ or CD8+ T cells sorted from blood, sampled in a trial of the OX40 agonist ivuxolimab. CDR3 protein: CASSKALQGACNTEAFF. The CDR3 DNA reads as TGTGCCAGCAGCAAAGCGCTACAGGGGGCGTGCAACACTGAAGCTTTCTTT.